The clone carrying this TCR beta chain showed up many times. This sample is drawn from a study of spatial heterogeneity in lung cancer. The time point denotes: sample taken at primary tumor resection. Unsorted whole RNA samples from tumor, nontumor lung or frozen PBMC were sequenced. TCRdb independently ran MiXCR on the 5' RACE reads; one entry per CDR3 protein. The sample consists of 30,000 to 45,000 distinct CDR3 sequences, 7.5% to 8% of them appearing once. This sequence originates from a male donor with early-stage non-small cell lung cancer. Material: PBMCs, obtained at surgery.

CDR3 sequence (DNA): TGTGCCATCAGTCTAACCGGGCCCCAAGCGGGGGAGCAGTACGTC. As protein: CAISLTGPQAGEQYV. The V and J genes are TRBV10-3 and TRBJ2-7; 7 nucleotides agree with TRBD2. Losses at the gene ends were 5 bases for V and 7 bases for J; bases not matched to a gene: 14. CDR3 length: 15 residues. In germline, CDR1 is ENHRY, CDR2 SYGVKD.